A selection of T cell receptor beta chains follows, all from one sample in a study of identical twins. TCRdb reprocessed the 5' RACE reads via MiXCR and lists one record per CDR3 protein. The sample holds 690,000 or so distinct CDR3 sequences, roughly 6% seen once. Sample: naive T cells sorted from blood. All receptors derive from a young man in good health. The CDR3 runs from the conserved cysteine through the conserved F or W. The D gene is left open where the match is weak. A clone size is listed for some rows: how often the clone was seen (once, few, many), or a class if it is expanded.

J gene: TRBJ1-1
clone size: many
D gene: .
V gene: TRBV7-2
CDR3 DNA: TGTGCCAGCAGTCGACCAGGGGCGAATACTGAAGCTTTCTTT
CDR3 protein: CASSRPGANTEAFF

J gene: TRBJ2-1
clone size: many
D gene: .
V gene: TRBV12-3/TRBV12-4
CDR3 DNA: TGTGCCAGCAGTTTTCAGCTAGGAGGTCTCTCCTACAATGAGCAGTTCTTC
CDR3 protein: CASSFQLGGLSYNEQFF

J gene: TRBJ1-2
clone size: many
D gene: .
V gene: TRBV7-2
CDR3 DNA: TGTGCCAGCAGCTTATTTATGGGCTACACCTTC
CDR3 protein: CASSLFMGYTF

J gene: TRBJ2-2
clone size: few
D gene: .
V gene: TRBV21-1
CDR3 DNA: TGTGCCAGCAGCAAAACGGGACAGGGGCCCCCGGGTGGGGAGCTGTTTTTT
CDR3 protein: CASSKTGQGPPGGELFF

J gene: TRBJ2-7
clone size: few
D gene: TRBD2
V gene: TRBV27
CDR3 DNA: TGTGCCAGCAGTTTATCGAGAGGACTAGCGGGAGCTGGGTACGAGCAGTACTTC
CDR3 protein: CASSLSRGLAGAGYEQYF

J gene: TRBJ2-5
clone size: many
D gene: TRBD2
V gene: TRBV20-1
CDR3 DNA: TGCAGTGCTACTCACCAAGCGGGGTGGTACCAAGAGACCCAGTACTTC
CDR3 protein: CSATHQAGWYQETQYF

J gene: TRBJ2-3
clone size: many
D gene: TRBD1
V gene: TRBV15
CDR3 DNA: TGTGCCACCAGCCCGGACAGGGGACTCACAGATACGCAGTATTTT
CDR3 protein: CATSPDRGLTDTQYF

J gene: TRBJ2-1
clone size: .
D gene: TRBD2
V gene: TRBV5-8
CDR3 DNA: TGTGCCAGCAGCTTGGCAGGGAGGGAACATGAGCAGTTCTTC
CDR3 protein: CASSLAGREHEQFF

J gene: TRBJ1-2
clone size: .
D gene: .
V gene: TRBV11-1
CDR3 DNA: TGTGCCAGCAGCCAAACTGTGGGGGCATTCGCGCCTTATGGCTACACCTTC
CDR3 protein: CASSQTVGAFAPYGYTF

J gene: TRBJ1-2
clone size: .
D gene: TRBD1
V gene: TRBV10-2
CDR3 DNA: TGCGCCAGCAGTCTAATGTTGACAGGGGTCAGTGACTATGGCTACACCTTC
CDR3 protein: CASSLMLTGVSDYGYTF

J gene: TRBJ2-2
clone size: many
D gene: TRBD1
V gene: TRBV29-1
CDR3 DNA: TGCAGCGTTCGCAGGGGGCTCGGGGAGCTGTTTTTT
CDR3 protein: CSVRRGLGELFF

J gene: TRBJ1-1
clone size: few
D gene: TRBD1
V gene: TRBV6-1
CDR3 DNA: TGTGCCAGCAGTAGCTCCTCCGGGACAGAGAACACTGAAGCTTTCTTT
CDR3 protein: CASSSSSGTENTEAFF

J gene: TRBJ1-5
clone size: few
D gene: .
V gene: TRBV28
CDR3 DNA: TGTGCCAGCAAGAGGGAAGGAGGGTGGAATCAGCCCCAGCATTTT
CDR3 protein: CASKREGGWNQPQHF

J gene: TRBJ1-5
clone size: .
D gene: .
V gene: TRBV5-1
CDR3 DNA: TGCGCCAGCAGCTTGACGGGGGAGCCCCAGCATTTT
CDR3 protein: CASSLTGEPQHF

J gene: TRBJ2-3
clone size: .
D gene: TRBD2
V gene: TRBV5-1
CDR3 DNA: TGCGCCAGCAGCCCAAGGACTAGCGGTGGGGTTACGCAGTATTTT
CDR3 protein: CASSPRTSGGVTQYF

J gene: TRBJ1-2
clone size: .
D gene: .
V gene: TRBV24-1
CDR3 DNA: TGTGCCACCAGTGGCGCGGAGCCCGATTTCTATGGCTACACCTTC
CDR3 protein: CATSGAEPDFYGYTF

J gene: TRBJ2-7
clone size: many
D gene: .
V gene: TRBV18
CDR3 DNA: TGTGCCAGCTCACCACCGGAAGTGTACGAGCAGTACTTC
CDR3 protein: CASSPPEVYEQYF

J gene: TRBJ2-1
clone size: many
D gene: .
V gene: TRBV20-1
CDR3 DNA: TGCAGTGCTAGTAGCGCCCCTCGCGGGACAAGTAACAATGAGCAGTTCTTC
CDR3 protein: CSASSAPRGTSNNEQFF

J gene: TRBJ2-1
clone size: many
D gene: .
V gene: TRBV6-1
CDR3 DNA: TGTGCCAGCAGCGTACATCACGATCCCTACAATGAGCAGTTCTTC
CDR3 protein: CASSVHHDPYNEQFF

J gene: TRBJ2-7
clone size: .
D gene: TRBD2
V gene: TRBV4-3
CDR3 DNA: TGCGCCAGCTCTATACTAGCGGGAGGAGCGTACGAGCAGTACTTC
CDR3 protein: CASSILAGGAYEQYF

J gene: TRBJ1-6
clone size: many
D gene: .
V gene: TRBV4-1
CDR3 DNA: TGCGCCAGCAGCCAAGATTCTGGATCACCCCTCCACTTT
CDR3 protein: CASSQDSGSPLHF

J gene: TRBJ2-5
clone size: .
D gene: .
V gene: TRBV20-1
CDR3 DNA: TGCAGTGCTAGAGCCCGGGGGCGAGAGACCCAGTACTTC
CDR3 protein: CSARARGRETQYF

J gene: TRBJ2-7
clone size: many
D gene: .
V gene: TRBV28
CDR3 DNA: TGTGCCAGCAGTCCTTATATCTCCTACGAGCAGTACTTC
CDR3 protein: CASSPYISYEQYF

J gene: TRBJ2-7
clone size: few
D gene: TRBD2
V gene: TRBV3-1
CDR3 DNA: TGTGCCAGCAGCCCAGTGGGAGCGGGATCCTACGAGCAGTACTTC
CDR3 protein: CASSPVGAGSYEQYF

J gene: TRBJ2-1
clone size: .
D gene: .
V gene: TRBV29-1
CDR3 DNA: TGCAGCGTTGAAGATCCGGTAGCAAGGCAGTTCTTC
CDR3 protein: CSVEDPVARQFF

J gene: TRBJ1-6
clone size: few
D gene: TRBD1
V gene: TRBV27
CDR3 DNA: TGTGCCAGCAGTTCGACAGGGGTGGTCTCGGATTCACCCCTCCACTTT
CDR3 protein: CASSSTGVVSDSPLHF

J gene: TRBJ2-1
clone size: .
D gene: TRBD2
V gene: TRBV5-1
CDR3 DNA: TGCGCCAGCAGCTCCCCGGGACTAGCGGGAGGTAGAAGTGAGCAGTTCTTC
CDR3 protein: CASSSPGLAGGRSEQFF

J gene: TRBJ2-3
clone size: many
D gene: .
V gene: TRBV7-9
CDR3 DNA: TGTGCCAGCAGCTCCCAGACTAGGAGAGGGCCGGATACGCAGTATTTT
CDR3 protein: CASSSQTRRGPDTQYF

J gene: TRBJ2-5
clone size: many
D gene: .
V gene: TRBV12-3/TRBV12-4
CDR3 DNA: TGTGCCAGCACCATGGTGGGACGACAAGAGACCCAGTACTTC
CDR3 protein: CASTMVGRQETQYF

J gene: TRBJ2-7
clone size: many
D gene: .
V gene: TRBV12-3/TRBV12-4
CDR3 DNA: TGTGCCAGCAGTCGACTAGGACCAGGGTACGAGCAGTACTTC
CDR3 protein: CASSRLGPGYEQYF

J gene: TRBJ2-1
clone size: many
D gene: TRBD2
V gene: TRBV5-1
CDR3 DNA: TGCGCCAGCAGCTCAGGGACTAGCGGGAGTACCGACAATGAGCAGTTCTTC
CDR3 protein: CASSSGTSGSTDNEQFF

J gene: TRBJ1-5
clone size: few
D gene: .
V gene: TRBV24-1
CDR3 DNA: TGTGCCACCAGTGATTTGCAGACGGGGATAGGCAATCAGCCCCAGCATTTT
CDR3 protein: CATSDLQTGIGNQPQHF

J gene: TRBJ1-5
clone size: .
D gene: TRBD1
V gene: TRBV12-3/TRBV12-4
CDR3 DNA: TGTGCCAGCAGAGAGACAGGGTCCCGGGATCGGCCCCAGCATTTT
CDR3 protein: CASRETGSRDRPQHF

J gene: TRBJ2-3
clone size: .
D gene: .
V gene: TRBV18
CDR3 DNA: TGTGCCAGCTCACCACCAAGCAGTCAGGGTGGGTATGGCACAGATACGCAGTATTTT
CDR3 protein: CASSPPSSQGGYGTDTQYF

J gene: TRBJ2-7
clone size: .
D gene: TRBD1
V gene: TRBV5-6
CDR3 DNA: TGTGCCAGCAGCTTGTCCCCCAGGGGGCCGGACGAGCAGTACTTC
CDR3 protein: CASSLSPRGPDEQYF

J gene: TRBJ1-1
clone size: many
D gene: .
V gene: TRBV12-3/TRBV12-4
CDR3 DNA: TGTGCCAGCTCCGTGGGGTCTCTGAACACTGAAGCTTTCTTT
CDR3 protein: CASSVGSLNTEAFF

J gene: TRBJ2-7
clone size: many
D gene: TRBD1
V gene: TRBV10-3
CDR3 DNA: TGTGCCATCAGTGAGGGGGGGAGGACAGGGTTCGACGAGCAGTACTTC
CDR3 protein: CAISEGGRTGFDEQYF

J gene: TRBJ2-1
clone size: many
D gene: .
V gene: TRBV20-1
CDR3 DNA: TGCAGTGCTAGAGATCAGGGTGATCGACGGGACTCCTACAATGAGCAGTTCTTC
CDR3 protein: CSARDQGDRRDSYNEQFF

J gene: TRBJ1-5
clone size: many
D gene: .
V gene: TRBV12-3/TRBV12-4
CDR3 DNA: TGTGCCAGCAGTAGGGCACAGGGAAGTCAGCCCCAGCATTTT
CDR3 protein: CASSRAQGSQPQHF

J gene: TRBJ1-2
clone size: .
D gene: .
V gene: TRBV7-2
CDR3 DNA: TGTGCCAGCAGCTTAGGGGGGGACTACACCTTC
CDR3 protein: CASSLGGDYTF

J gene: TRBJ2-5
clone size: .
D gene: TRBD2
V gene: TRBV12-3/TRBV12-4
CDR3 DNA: TGTGCCAGCAGTTTCTTTCCGGGGGGACTCCAAGAGACCCAGTACTTC
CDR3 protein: CASSFFPGGLQETQYF

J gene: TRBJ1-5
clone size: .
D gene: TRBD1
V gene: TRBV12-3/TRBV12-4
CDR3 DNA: TGTGCCACCCAAGCTGGGACAGGGGGCAAAAGAGGTCAGCCCCAGCATTTT
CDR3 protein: CATQAGTGGKRGQPQHF

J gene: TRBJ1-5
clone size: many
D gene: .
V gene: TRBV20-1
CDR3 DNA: TGCAGTGCTTCGAAGGGGGGCAAAGGCAATCAGCCCCAGCATTTT
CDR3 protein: CSASKGGKGNQPQHF

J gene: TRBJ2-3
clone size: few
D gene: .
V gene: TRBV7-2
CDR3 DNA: TGTGCCAGCAGCTTAGATCAGCGTCACAACACAGATACGCAGTATTTT
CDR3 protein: CASSLDQRHNTDTQYF

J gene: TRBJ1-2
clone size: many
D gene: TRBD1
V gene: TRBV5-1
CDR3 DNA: TGCGCCAGCAGCTTTGGGGGACAGGGCTTTGGCTACACCTTC
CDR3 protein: CASSFGGQGFGYTF

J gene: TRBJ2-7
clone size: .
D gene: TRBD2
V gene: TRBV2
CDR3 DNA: TGTGCCAGCAGCACCGGGACTAGGGGCTACGAGCAGTACTTC
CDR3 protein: CASSTGTRGYEQYF

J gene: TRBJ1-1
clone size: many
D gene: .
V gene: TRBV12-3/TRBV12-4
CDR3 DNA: TGTGCCAGCAGTCGAAGCGCTGAAGCTTTCTTT
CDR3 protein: CASSRSAEAFF

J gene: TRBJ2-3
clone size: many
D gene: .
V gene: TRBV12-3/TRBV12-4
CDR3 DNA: TGTGCCAGCAGTTTCGCTCCACGGTCCACAGATACGCAGTATTTT
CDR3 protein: CASSFAPRSTDTQYF

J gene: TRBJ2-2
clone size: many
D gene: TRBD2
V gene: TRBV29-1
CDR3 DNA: TGCAGCGTTGGTGGGACTAGCGGGAGGAACGGGGAGCTGTTTTTT
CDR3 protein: CSVGGTSGRNGELFF

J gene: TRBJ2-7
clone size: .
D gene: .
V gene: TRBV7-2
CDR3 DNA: TGTGCCAGCAGCCCACCCCCAAGGCTTTTAGGTTCCGAGCAGTACTTC
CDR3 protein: CASSPPPRLLGSEQYF

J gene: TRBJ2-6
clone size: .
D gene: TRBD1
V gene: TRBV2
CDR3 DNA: TGTGCCAGCAGATACGGACAGGGGCTACGCTCTGGGGCCAACGTCCTGACTTTC
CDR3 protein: CASRYGQGLRSGANVLTF

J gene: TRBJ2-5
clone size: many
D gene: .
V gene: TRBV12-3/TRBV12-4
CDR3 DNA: TGTGCCAGCACCAGACGGCATGGAGAGACCCAGTACTTC
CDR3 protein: CASTRRHGETQYF

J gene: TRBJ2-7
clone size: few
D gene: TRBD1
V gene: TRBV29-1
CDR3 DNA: TGCAGCGCTGGGGCAGGGGGCGGCGAGCAGTACTTC
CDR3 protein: CSAGAGGGEQYF

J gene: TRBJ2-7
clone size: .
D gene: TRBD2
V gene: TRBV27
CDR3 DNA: TGTGCCAGCAGTTCTGGACTAGCGGGAGAAGGTGGATACGAGCAGTACTTC
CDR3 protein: CASSSGLAGEGGYEQYF

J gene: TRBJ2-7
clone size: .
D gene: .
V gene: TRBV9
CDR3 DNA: TGTGCCAGCAGCGTTGGCAGCCTCACCTACGAGCAGTACTTC
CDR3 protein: CASSVGSLTYEQYF

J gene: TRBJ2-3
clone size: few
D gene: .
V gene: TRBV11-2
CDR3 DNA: TGTGCCAGCAGGCTGGACCCGACAGATACGCAGTATTTT
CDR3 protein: CASRLDPTDTQYF

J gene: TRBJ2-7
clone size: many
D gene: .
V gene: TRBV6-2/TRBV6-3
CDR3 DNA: TGTGCCAGCAGTTCCCCATTAACAGGTTGGAACTACGAGCAGTACTTC
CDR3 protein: CASSSPLTGWNYEQYF

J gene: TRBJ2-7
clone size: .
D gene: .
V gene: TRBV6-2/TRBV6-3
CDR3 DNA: TGTGCCAGCAGTTTAATAGACGGGACCTACGAGCAGTACTTC
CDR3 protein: CASSLIDGTYEQYF

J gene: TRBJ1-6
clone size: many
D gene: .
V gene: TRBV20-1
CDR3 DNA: TGCAGTGCTAGAGATTTGGAGCAGGATCTTTCACCCCTCCACTTT
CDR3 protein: CSARDLEQDLSPLHF

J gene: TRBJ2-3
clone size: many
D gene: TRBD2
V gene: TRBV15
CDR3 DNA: TGTGCCACCAGCCCCCCGAGCGGGAGGGACACAGATACGCAGTATTTT
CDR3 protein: CATSPPSGRDTDTQYF